Sequencing of this T cell receptor (beta chain) was carried out in a study of OX40 agonist ivuxolimab in advanced cancers. Turning to the study itself: Anti-PD-1, anti-PD-L1 or anti-CTLA-4 therapy given earlier was allowed, and 40% had some.

Study conclusions and caveats: The CD4+ and CD8+ T cells in the blood had expanded clonally by week 6 at 0.1 to 3.0 mg/kg. Antigen specificity of clonally expanded peripheral T cells was not established.

On this clone itself: What it binds is not known.

Measured with immunoSEQ multiplex PCR; TCRdb has only the in-frame clones, and not every one. The table shows 60,000 to 65,000 clones, with around 90% occurring only once. The CDR3 sequence is 15 residues long. Germline values: CDR1 SGHRS, CDR2 YFSETQ. V was cut by 0 bases and J by 3 bases, with 13 bases left in between. The source is an adult with an advanced solid tumor such as melanoma, head and neck, liver or kidney cancer. The chain joins TRBV5-1 to TRBJ2-7; maybe TRBD2 (6 bases). The sample consisted of CD4+ or CD8+ T cells sorted from blood, taken in a trial of the OX40 agonist ivuxolimab. CDR3 bases: TGCGCCAGCAGCTTGGAGGCTAGCGTTTACTACGAGCAGTACTTC. Encoded protein: CASSLEASVYYEQYF.